This T cell receptor (beta chain) was documented in a study of human T cells and chemical hapten exposure. Study background: The scalp of each patient received a weekly diphenylcyclopropenone dose for the full roughly 22-week study. The study, taken as a whole, reports: Donor immune responses may differ from healthy people's, since all donors had alopecia. It was expanded TCRs that formed significantly more large CDR3 similarity clusters than controls did. TCRs above 1 in 1000 frequency stayed constant with DPC sensitization.

Germline trimming cut 2 bases from V and 0 bases from J; bases unmatched to any gene: 6. The CDR3 consists of 17 residues. CDR1 is LGHNA, CDR2 YNFKEQ, per germline. TCRdb fed the RACE reads into MiXCR, producing one record per CDR3 protein. The sample lists some 60,000 distinct CDR3 sequences; around 12% were seen once. Specified time point: patch test 3, about 24 weeks after DPC sensitization. The treatment was: therapeutic diphenylcyclopropenone sensitization with weekly scalp DPC. As for this clonotype: As yet, its antigen is unknown.

The V and J genes are TRBV4-2 and TRBJ2-1; TRBD2 matches at 8 bases. This TCR came from a man aged 25-40 years with alopecia areata. Some clones in this sample may be carry-over from other donors' samples. The sample consisted of whole blood, taken in connection with sensitization to the hapten diphenylcyclopropenone (DPC). The CDR3 loop is CASSQIFGGASYNEQFF. In DNA form, the CDR3 reads TGTGCCAGCAGCCAAATTTTCGGGGGGGCCTCCTACAATGAGCAGTTCTTC.